The entry below gives a single T cell receptor (beta chain) sequence along with its context. Antigen unknown. This record belongs to a study of early T cells in non-severe SARS-CoV-2 infection. cDNA molecules, individually, were tagged with unique molecular identifiers. TCRdb processed the 5' RACE reads anew with MiXCR; each CDR3 protein has one entry. The sample yields around 82,000 distinct CDR3 sequences, approximately 12% seen once. The length of the CDR3 is 18 residues. V lost 5 bases, J lost 6 bases, and 16 bases stayed unmatched. Germline CDR1 reads KGHDR; CDR2 reads SFDVKD. General study points: In VDJdb matching, anti-spike CD8 responses were favored while private and CD4 specificities went missing.

The chain has TRBV24-1 and TRBJ2-1; 9 bases match TRBD2. The receptor was derived from an adult who was a healthcare worker with PCR-confirmed SARS-CoV-2 infection or an uninfected control (not recorded which). Sequenced: whole blood. For the CDR3, the DNA is TGTGCCACCAGTGCGGTAGCGGGAGAGATCCGGACTCGCAATGAGCAGTTCTTC. It is translated as CATSAVAGEIRTRNEQFF.